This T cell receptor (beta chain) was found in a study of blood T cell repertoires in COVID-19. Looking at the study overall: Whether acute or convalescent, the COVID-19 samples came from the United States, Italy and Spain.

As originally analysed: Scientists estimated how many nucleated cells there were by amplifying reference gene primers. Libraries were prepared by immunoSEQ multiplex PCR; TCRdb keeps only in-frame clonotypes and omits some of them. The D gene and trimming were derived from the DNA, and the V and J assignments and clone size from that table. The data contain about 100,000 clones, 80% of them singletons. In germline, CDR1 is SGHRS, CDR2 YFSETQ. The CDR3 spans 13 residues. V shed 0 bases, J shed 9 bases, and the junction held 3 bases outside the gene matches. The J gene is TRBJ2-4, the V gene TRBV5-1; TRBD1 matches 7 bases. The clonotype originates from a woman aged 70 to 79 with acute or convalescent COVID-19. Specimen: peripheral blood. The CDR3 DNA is TGCGCCAGCAGCTTGGGGCAGGGGGTCATTCAGTACTTC. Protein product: CASSLGQGVIQYF.